This section outlines one T cell receptor (beta chain) sequence together with its context. Its antigen is as yet unknown. V dropped 4 bases and J dropped 6 bases, with 10 bases sitting between them. From germline, CDR1 is KGHSH and CDR2 LQKENI. The CDR3 runs 12 residues. The data were obtained in a study of CD8+ T cells in alopecia areata. Study-wide results and caveats: Lesional scalp displayed greater clonality than normal scalp, most notably in alopecia totalis/universalis. Possibly because of HLA-related factors, TCR sharing was less clear across patients than in mice.

Sequencing relied on a cDNA template that was reverse transcribed from extracted RNA. Some clones are missing from TCRdb's copy, which holds only in-frame ones; the method was immunoSEQ multiplex PCR. The sample lists about 120,000 clones; 47% were seen once. Lesional scalp punch biopsies and peripheral blood came from alopecia areata patients. This receptor was identified in a human donor with alopecia areata. V is TRBV18 and J is TRBJ2-7; D gene unclear. The specimen sequenced was NKG2D-low CD8+ T cells sorted from blood. CDR3 DNA sequence: TGTGCCAGCTCACAGGAGACGGTCGAGCAGTACTTC. Translating it yields CASSQETVEQYF.